The 7 T cell receptor delta chains below all came from one sample that was sequenced in a study of Vδ1+ human thymocytes. Study-level results: Thymic TRG and TRD repertoires appeared highly polyclonal.

Sequences come from RNA converted to cDNA by reverse transcription. Pooled V-gene forward primers with one constant-region reverse primer generated the CDR3 amplicons by multiplex PCR. TCRdb reapplied CATT to the multiplex PCR reads. Of roughly 55,000 delta-chain clones listed, about 16% are singletons. These receptors have no identified antigens. Specimen: Vdelta1+ gamma-delta thymocytes from the thymus. Sample subset: FACS-sorted CD3+ TCRalphabeta- TCRVdelta1+ TCRVdelta2- thymocytes. These receptor sequences come from a boy in the first two years of life who had congenital heart surgery.

Judged by abundance, this clone is medium-sized. Because the CDR3's place on the DNA is in doubt, the DNA is left out and the CDR3 is given as listed by TCRdb. The V and J genes are TRAV29/DV5 and TRDJ1. The CDR3 numbers 12 amino acids, ends counted. Germline V gene sequence: CDR1 NSMFDY, CDR2 ISSIKDK. CDR3 loop: CSVLLCSKGLIF.

This clone has more than one count but fewer than ten. This chain uses TRDV1 with TRDJ1, with 11 positions matching TRDD3. The CDR3 totals 23 residues. Looked up from germline, CDR1 is TSWWSYY and CDR2 is QGS. Trimming removed 3 bases from V and 0 bases from J; junction bases left unmatched: 24. The CDR3 is CALGDNFVRPHWGIGGYTDKLIF. The CDR3 nucleotides read TGTGCTCTTGGGGACAATTTCGTACGCCCTCACTGGGGGATAGGGGGGTACACCGATAAACTCATCTTT.

This clone was counted only a few times. The chain joins TRDV1 to TRDJ1, with D possibly TRDD3 on 5 matching bases. The germline V gene has CDR1 TSWWSYY and CDR2 QGS. The CDR3 is 15 residues long. The V and J ends lost 3 bases and 3 bases respectively, with 14 bases between them. CDR3 nucleotide sequence: TGTGCTCTTGGGGATGGGCGGGGGTACTCCGATAAACTCATCTTT. Translation gives CALGDGRGYSDKLIF.

Concerning this clone itself: A read error may produce the germline difference seen at one junction end. V is TRDV1 and J is TRDJ1; the match to TRDD3 covers 7 bases. Germline assignment: CDR1 TSWWSYY and CDR2 QGS. The CDR3 covers 19 residues. Here the CDR3 DNA reads TGTGCTCTTGGGGAACTCACAGAGCTAAGGCTGGGGATAACCGATAAGCTCATCTTT. This codes for CALGELTELRLGITDKLIF.

This clone has more than one count but fewer than ten. This chain joins TRDV1 and TRDJ1; D might be TRDD3 (6 bases). This CDR3 comprises 17 residues. V was clipped by 2 bases and J by 0 bases, with 16 bases between them. In germline, CDR1 is TSWWSYY, CDR2 QGS. CDR3 residues: CALGEWSGGQNTDKLIF. In nucleotides, the CDR3 is TGTGCTCTTGGGGAATGGAGCGGGGGACAAAACACCGATAAACTCATCTTT.

This clone turned up a few times. The rearrangement joins TRDV1 to TRDJ1, with 8 bases that match TRDD3. CDR3 length equals 18 residues. V gave up 5 bases and J gave up 0 bases; unmatched junction bases: 14. Germline CDR1 TSWWSYY, CDR2 QGS. CDR3 in amino acids: CALGSRYYTGGHTDKLIF. CDR3 sequence (DNA): TGTGCTCTTGGGTCCCGCTACTATACTGGGGGGCACACCGATAAACTCATCTTT.

The rearrangement links TRDV1 to TRDJ1; perhaps TRDD3 as D (5 bases). The CDR3 has 15 amino acids. Trimming pared 4 bases from V and 2 bases from J, leaving 14 bases between. Per the germline V gene, CDR1 is TSWWSYY and CDR2 is QGS. For the CDR3, the DNA is TGTGCTCTTGGGGGAACTGGCTTTAGGACCGATAAACTCATCTTT. Protein product: CALGGTGFRTDKLIF.